A selection of T cell receptor beta chains follows, all from one sample in a study of OX40 agonist ivuxolimab in advanced cancers. The protocol was immunoSEQ multiplex PCR, while the TCRdb copy is restricted to in-frame clones and leaves out a portion. The sample lists more than 75,000 clones; 75% to 90% were seen once. This specimen consisted of CD4+ or CD8+ T cells sorted from blood, obtained in a trial of the OX40 agonist ivuxolimab. The receptor set was obtained from an adult with an advanced solid tumor such as melanoma, head and neck, liver or kidney cancer. Each CDR3 is given with its conserved first and last residue. D genes are given only for firm matches. The listing skips clone size in some rows; elsewhere it reads once, few, many or a size class.

D gene	V gene	CDR3 length	clone size	J gene	CDR3 DNA	CDR3 protein
NA	TRBV6-5	14	NA	TRBJ1-2	TGTGCCAGCAGTTTGGTAGGGGTCAAGTATGGCTACACCTTC	CASSLVGVKYGYTF
TRBD2	TRBV27	16	NA	TRBJ2-1	TGTGCCAGCACTCGAACCGGGACTAGCGGGATCAATGAGCAGTTCTTC	CASTRTGTSGINEQFF
NA	TRBV7-8	16	NA	TRBJ1-1	TGTGCCAGCAGCTCCATGACAGCCTCCCTGAACACTGAAGCTTTCTTT	CASSSMTASLNTEAFF
NA	TRBV15	16	once	TRBJ2-7	TGTGCCACCAGCAAAGGGGGGGGGAAGAGCTCCTACGAGCAGTACTTC	CATSKGGGKSSYEQYF
NA	TRBV2	14	NA	TRBJ2-2	TGTGCCAGCACAACAGAAACGAACACCGGGGAGCTGTTTTTT	CASTTETNTGELFF
TRBD2	TRBV5-1	18	once	TRBJ2-2	TGCGCCAGCGGGAGACTAGCGGGAGGACGAAGTAACACCGGGGAGCTGTTTTTT	CASGRLAGGRSNTGELFF
NA	TRBV30	14	NA	TRBJ1-5	TGTGCCTGGAGTCCAGACATTAGCAATCAGCCCCAGCATTTT	CAWSPDISNQPQHF
NA	TRBV6-4	13	NA	TRBJ2-1	TGTGCCAGCAGACCGACCCTACTAGGGGAGCAGTTCTTC	CASRPTLLGEQFF
TRBD2	TRBV27	15	NA	TRBJ2-1	TGTGCCAGCACAGGACTAGCGGGAGGAAACAATGAGCAGTTCTTC	CASTGLAGGNNEQFF
NA	TRBV5-1	15	NA	TRBJ2-1	TGCGCCAGCAGCTCCCAAGGGCTCGAGTACAATGAGCAGTTCTTC	CASSSQGLEYNEQFF
NA	TRBV6-6	14	NA	TRBJ1-5	TGTGCCAGCAGTTACTCAACAGGCCGTCAGCCCCAGCATTTT	CASSYSTGRQPQHF
TRBD1	TRBV28	16	NA	TRBJ2-1	TGTGCCAGCAGTACGTGGGGGGACAGGAAAAACAATGAGCAGTTCTTC	CASSTWGDRKNNEQFF
NA	TRBV18	12	NA	TRBJ2-7	TGTGCCAGCTCATCTTATGGGGTCTCCATGTACTTC	CASSSYGVSMYF
TRBD1	TRBV4-1	18	NA	TRBJ2-1	TGCGCCAGCAGCCAAGTGGAGGCAGGGGGCTCCCTAGTGCTTGAGCAGTTCTTC	CASSQVEAGGSLVLEQFF
NA	TRBV18	13	NA	TRBJ2-7	TGTGCCAGCTCACCTCTTGGAGAAACCGAGCAGTACTTC	CASSPLGETEQYF
NA	TRBV19	13	NA	TRBJ2-3	TGTGCCAGTAGTGTACAGGGCACAGATACGCAGTATTTT	CASSVQGTDTQYF
TRBD1	TRBV6-6	16	NA	TRBJ2-7	TGTGCCAGCAGTTACGGGCGGGACAGGGGGCTTGGCGAGCAGTACTTC	CASSYGRDRGLGEQYF
TRBD1	TRBV18	14	NA	TRBJ1-2	TGTGCCAGCTCAGCTAAAGACAGGGGTAATGGCTACACCTTC	CASSAKDRGNGYTF
TRBD2	TRBV9	16	NA	TRBJ2-3	TGTGCCAGCAGCGTAGGGTCCAGCGGGGGCCCCGGTACGCAGTATTTT	CASSVGSSGGPGTQYF